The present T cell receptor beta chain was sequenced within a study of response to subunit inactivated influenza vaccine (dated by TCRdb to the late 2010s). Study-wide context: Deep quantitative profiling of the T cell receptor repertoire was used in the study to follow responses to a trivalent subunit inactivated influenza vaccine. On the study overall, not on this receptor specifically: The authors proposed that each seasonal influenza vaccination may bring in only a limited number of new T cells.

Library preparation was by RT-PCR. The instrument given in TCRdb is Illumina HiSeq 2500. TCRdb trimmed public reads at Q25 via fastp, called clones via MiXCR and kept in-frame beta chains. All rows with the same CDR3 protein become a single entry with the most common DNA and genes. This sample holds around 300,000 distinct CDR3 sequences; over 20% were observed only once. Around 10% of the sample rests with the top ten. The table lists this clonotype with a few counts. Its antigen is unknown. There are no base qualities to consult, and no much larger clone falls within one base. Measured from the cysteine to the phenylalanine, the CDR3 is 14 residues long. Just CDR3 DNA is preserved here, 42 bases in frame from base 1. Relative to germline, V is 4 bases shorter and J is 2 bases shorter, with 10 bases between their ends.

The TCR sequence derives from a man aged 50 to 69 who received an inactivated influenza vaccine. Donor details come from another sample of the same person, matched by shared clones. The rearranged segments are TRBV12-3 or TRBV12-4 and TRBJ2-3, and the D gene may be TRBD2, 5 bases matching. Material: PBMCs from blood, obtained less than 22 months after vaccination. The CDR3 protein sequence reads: CASSSGSNTDTQYF. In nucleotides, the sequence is TGTGCCAGCAGTTCGGGGTCAAACACAGATACGCAGTATTTT.